Listed here are 4 T cell receptor beta chains from one sample, sequenced in a study of CD8+CD57+ T cells in acquired aplastic anemia. TCR beta VDJ combinations and CDR3 sequences were profiled from genomic DNA. Each CDR3 protein gets one entry after TCRdb re-called the reads with MiXCR. This table holds some 180,000 distinct CDR3 sequences, 40% to 50% found once. Sequenced material: sorted CD4+, CD8+, or CD8+CD57+ T cells (not recorded which) from PBMCs. The receptors here all came from a human donor in good health.

The V call is TRBV10-3, the J call TRBJ2-7, with D hard to call. The length of the CDR3 is 15 residues. Trimming removed 3 bases from V and 2 bases from J, with 14 bases in between. The V gene's germline CDR1 is ENHRY and CDR2 SYGVKD. CDR3 residues: CAISDPGQPAYEQYF. In DNA, the CDR3 is TGTGCCATCAGTGATCCTGGGCAACCAGCCTACGAGCAGTACTTC.

The chain carries TRBV6-1 and TRBJ1-5; no definite D call. The V end was cut by 7 bases, the J end by 4 bases, with 17 bases between. Germline values: CDR1 MNHNS, CDR2 SASEGT. The CDR3 consists of 15 residues. The CDR3 bases are TGTGCCAGCACCTCCGGGTGGGCCCTAAATCAGCCCCAGCATTTT. Translated, it gives CASTSGWALNQPQHF.

The V gene is TRBV7-2, the J gene TRBJ1-2; TRBD1 is a possible D gene (5 bases). Germline V lookup: CDR1 SGHTA, CDR2 FQGNSA. Trimming shortened V by 3 bases and J by 4 bases, and 9 bases separated the two germline ends. The CDR3 runs 13 residues. As DNA, the CDR3 is TGTGCCAGCAGCTTGACAGACTGCTATGGCTACACCTTC. This sequence encodes CASSLTDCYGYTF.

The chain is built from TRBV12-3 or TRBV12-4 and TRBJ1-1, with 8 bases matching TRBD1. The ends lost 5 bases at V and 0 bases at J; junction bases unmatched: 5. CDR3 length: 15 amino acids. The CDR3 region is CASSPSGQVNTEAFF. CDR3 DNA: TGTGCCAGCAGTCCATCGGGACAGGTGAACACTGAAGCTTTCTTT.